The following is a T cell receptor beta chain sequence with its context. Its specificity is unknown. V gave up 2 bases and J gave up 11 bases, with 10 bases separating them. Per the germline V gene, CDR1 is MNHNY and CDR2 is SVGAGI (reference sequence). The CDR3 is made up of 12 amino acids. Generation of TCR cDNA used 5'RACE template switching (which added a universal primer site and UMIs). A single record per CDR3 protein comes from TCRdb applying MiXCR to the 5' RACE reads. The profile shows 510,000 or so distinct CDR3 sequences, 19% of them singletons. The data were taken from a study of T cells after yellow fever vaccination. Regarding the study as a whole: Shared CD4/CD8 clonotypes were a small share, likely from convergent recombination.

The rearrangement joins TRBV6-6 to TRBJ1-5, with D maybe TRBD1 (5 bases). This receptor was obtained from a man in his thirties or forties who received the YFV17D yellow fever vaccine. Sequenced material: PBMCs, taken 15 days after the yellow fever booster vaccination. This CDR3 reads CASSYAGEAQHF. DNA for the CDR3: TGTGCCAGCAGTTACGCGGGGGAGGCCCAGCATTTT.